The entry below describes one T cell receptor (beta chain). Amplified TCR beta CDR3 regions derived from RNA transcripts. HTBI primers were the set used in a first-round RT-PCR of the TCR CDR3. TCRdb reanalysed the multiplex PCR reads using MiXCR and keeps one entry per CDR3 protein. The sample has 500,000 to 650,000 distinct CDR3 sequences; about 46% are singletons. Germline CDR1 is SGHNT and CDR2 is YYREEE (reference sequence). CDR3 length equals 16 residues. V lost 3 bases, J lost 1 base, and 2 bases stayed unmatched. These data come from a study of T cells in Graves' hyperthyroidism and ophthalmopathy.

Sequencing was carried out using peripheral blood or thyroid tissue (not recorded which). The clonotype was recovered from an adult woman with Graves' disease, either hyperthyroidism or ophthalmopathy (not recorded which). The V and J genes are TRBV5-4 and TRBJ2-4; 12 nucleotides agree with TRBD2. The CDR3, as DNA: TGTGCCAGCAGCTCGACTAGCGGGAGTGCCAAAAACATTCAGTACTTC. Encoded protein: CASSSTSGSAKNIQYF. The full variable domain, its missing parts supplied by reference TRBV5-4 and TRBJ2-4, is ETGVTQSPTHLIKTRGQQVTLRCSSQSGHNTVSWYQQALGQGPQFIFQYYREEENGRGNFPPRFSGLQFPNYSSELNVNALELDDSALYLCASSSTSGSAKNIQYFGAGTRLSVL.